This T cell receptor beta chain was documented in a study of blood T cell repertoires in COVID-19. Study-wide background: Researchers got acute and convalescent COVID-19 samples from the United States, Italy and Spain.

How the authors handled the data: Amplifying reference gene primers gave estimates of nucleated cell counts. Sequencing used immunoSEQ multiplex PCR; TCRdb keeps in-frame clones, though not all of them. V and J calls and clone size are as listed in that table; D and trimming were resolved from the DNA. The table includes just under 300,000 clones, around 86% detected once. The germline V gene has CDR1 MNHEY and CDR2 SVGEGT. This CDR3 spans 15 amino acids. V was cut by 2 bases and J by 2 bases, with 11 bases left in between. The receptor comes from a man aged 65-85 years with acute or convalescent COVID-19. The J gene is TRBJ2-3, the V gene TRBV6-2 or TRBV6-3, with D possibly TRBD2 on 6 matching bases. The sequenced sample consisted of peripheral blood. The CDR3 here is CASSYVRGTTDTQYF. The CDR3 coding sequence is TGTGCCAGCAGTTACGTTCGGGGGACCACAGATACGCAGTATTTT.